Below, 27 T cell receptor beta chains from the same sample are listed, as sequenced in a study of CD8 T cells in Susac syndrome. Random hexamers primed reverse transcription of about 0.45 to 1 ug RNA. From the immunoSEQ multiplex PCR reads, TCRdb called clonotypes with MiXCR, one entry per CDR3 protein. This sample has roughly 180,000 distinct CDR3 sequences, with over 90% found just once. The sample taken for sequencing was CD4+ T cells from PBMCs. The receptors come from a human donor with Susac syndrome.

The chain recombines TRBV12-3 or TRBV12-4 with TRBJ1-6; D uncertain. V gave up 6 bases and J gave up 1 base, with 10 bases separating them. The length of the CDR3 is 15 residues. CDR3 region: CASSLRGSYNSPLHF. CDR3 nucleotide sequence: TGTGCCAGCAGCCTCCGTGGATCCTATAATTCACCCCTCCACTTT.

The chain has TRBV30 and TRBJ2-6; no clear D gene. CDR3 length: 14 residues. The V end was cut by 8 bases, the J end by 1 base, with 12 bases between. The germline V gene encodes CDR1 GTSNPN and CDR2 SVGIG (reference sequence). The CDR3 spells CATSMGSGANVLTF. The CDR3 DNA reads as TGTGCCACGAGTATGGGTTCTGGGGCCAACGTCCTGACTTTC. The whole variable domain, filled in from reference TRBV30 and TRBJ2-6, reads SQTIHQWPATLVQPVGSPLSLECTVEGTSNPNLYWYRQAAGRGLQLLFYSVGIGQISSEVPQNLSASRPQDRQFILSSKKLLLSDSGFYLCATSMGSGANVLTFGAGSRLTVL.

This sequence joins TRBV6-2 or TRBV6-3 and TRBJ2-7; 10 nucleotides match TRBD2. Germline-derived CDR1 and CDR2 are MNHEY and SVGEGT. The J segment lost 3 bases and the V segment lost 6 bases, leaving 8 bases of the junction unmatched. The CDR3 runs to 15 residues. The DNA for the CDR3 is TGTGCCAGCAGCCCTGCCGGGACTAGCGTCTACGAGCAGTACTTC. Protein: CASSPAGTSVYEQYF.

The V gene is TRBV20-1, the J gene TRBJ2-5, with TRBD2 matching over 14 bases. With V trimmed by 8 bases and J by 6 bases, 5 bases remained unmatched. This CDR3 contains 13 residues. Germline CDR1 and CDR2: DFQATT and SNEGSKA (reference sequence). CDR3: CSPGTSGRQTQYF. The CDR3 bases are TGCAGTCCTGGGACTAGCGGGAGACAGACCCAGTACTTC.

The chain carries TRBV2 and TRBJ1-5; unclear D gene. CDR1 is SNHLY and CDR2 is FYNNEI in the germline V gene. Trimming took 11 bases from V and 0 from J, leaving 17 bases between them. The CDR3 is 15 residues long. DNA of the CDR3: TGTGCCTCCCAAGCCTCCAGATATAGCAATCAGCCCCAGCATTTT. Its protein is CASQASRYSNQPQHF.

This chain joins TRBV7-2 and TRBJ1-3, with TRBD1 matching 7 bases. From germline, CDR1 is SGHTA and CDR2 FQGNSA. The CDR3 is 15 amino acids. The junction had 4 bases not matched to a gene; V was cut back by 1 base and J by 4 bases. The CDR3 bases are TGTGCCAGCAGCTTAGAGGGGGCGCTAGGAAACACCATATATTTT. Translating gives CASSLEGALGNTIYF. Full variable domain (missing parts from reference TRBV7-2 and TRBJ1-3): GAGVSQSPSNKVTEKGKDVELRCDPISGHTALYWYRQSLGQGLEFLIYFQGNSAPDKSGLPSDRFSAERTGGSVSTLTIQRTQQEDSAVYLCASSLEGALGNTIYFGEGSWLTVV.

Here the CDR3 reads CASSLASGPSVLQYF. DNA of the CDR3: TGTGCCAGCAGCTTAGCTTCGGGACCGAGCGTCTTGCAGTACTTC. This chain joins TRBV7-2 and TRBJ2-7; perhaps D is TRBD1 or TRBD2 (5 bases each). The CDR3 has 15 amino acids. CDR1 is SGHTA, CDR2 FQGNSA, per germline. V lost 0 bases, J lost 9 bases, and 18 bases lay in between.

This chain joins TRBV4-3 and TRBJ2-4, with TRBD2 matching 13 bases. CDR3 length: 20 residues. Germline V gives CDR1 LGHNA, CDR2 YSLEER. Germline trimming cut 0 bases from V and 7 bases from J; bases unmatched to any gene: 15. The DNA for the CDR3 is TGCGCCAGCAGCCAAGAATCCCTCACTAGCGGGAGGGTTTATGGGAACATTCAGTACTTC. Protein product: CASSQESLTSGRVYGNIQYF.

This clonotype was recorded only once. J is TRBJ1-5 and V is TRBV18; D gene ambiguous. The germline V gene encodes CDR1 KGHSH and CDR2 LQKENI. Trimming cost V 6 bases and J 1 base, with 16 bases left between them. The CDR3 is 16 amino acids. CDR3 bases: TGTGCCAGCTCTCTAACCCAGCCTGGGAGCAATCAGCCCCAGCATTTT. As protein: CASSLTQPGSNQPQHF.

CDR3 bases: TGTGCCAGCATTGCGCCGGGACAGGCTAGCACAGATACGCAGTATTTT. Protein: CASIAPGQASTDTQYF. The chain has TRBV27 and TRBJ2-3, with 8 positions matching TRBD1. In germline, CDR1 is MNHEY, CDR2 SMNVEV (reference sequence). The CDR3 consists of 16 residues. V lost 7 bases, J lost 0 bases, and 9 bases stayed unmatched.

This chain connects TRBV5-5 to TRBJ2-7; D is undetermined. V was shortened by 3 bases and J by 0 bases, with 10 bases between the two germline ends. The germline V gene has CDR1 SGHKS and CDR2 YYEKEE (reference sequence). The CDR3 loop spans 14 amino acids. The CDR3, as DNA: TGTGCCAGCAGCTCACAGCCCAACTCCTACGAGCAGTACTTC. Translating it yields CASSSQPNSYEQYF.

The J gene is TRBJ2-1, the V gene TRBV4-3; no definite D call. The CDR3 has 14 residues. V was clipped by 0 bases and J by 4 bases, with 7 bases between them. Germline V CDR1 and CDR2: LGHNA, YSLEER. Here the CDR3 DNA reads TGCGCCAGCAGCCAAGATATCAGTTACAATGAGCAGTTCTTC. Translation gives CASSQDISYNEQFF.

This clonotype was observed once. V gene TRBV20-1 combines with J gene TRBJ1-5; possibly TRBD1 for D (5 bases). V was clipped by 0 bases and J by 5 bases, with 11 bases between them. This CDR3 has 14 residues. CDR1 DFQATT and CDR2 SNEGSKA come from the germline V gene (reference sequence). The CDR3 region is CSARDPTAHQPQHF. For the CDR3, the DNA is TGCAGTGCTAGAGATCCGACAGCTCATCAGCCCCAGCATTTT.

The CDR3 protein is CASSFRTEIYEQYF. The CDR3 nucleotides read TGTGCCAGCAGTTTCAGGACAGAGATCTACGAGCAGTACTTC. The chain has TRBV6-2 or TRBV6-3 and TRBJ2-7; perhaps TRBD1 as D (6 bases). There are 14 residues in the CDR3. The germline V and J ends were trimmed by 4 bases and 3 bases, with 13 bases remaining between them. Germline V gene sequence: CDR1 MNHEY, CDR2 SVGEGT.

The CDR3 region has the DNA TGTGCCAGCAGCCAGGGACGGTGGAACACTGAAGCTTTCTTT. This codes for CASSQGRWNTEAFF. J is TRBJ1-1 and V is TRBV3-1, with D possibly being TRBD1 (5 bases). In germline, CDR1 is LGHDT, CDR2 YNNKEL (reference sequence). CDR3 length equals 14 residues. V was pared by 3 bases and J by 1 base, with 9 bases between.

The chain carries TRBV30 and TRBJ1-6; D unresolved. There are 15 residues in the CDR3. Per the germline V gene, CDR1 is GTSNPN and CDR2 is SVGIG (reference sequence). V lost 0 bases, J lost 0 bases, and 6 bases lay in between. The CDR3, as DNA: TGTGCCTGGAGTGTTAGGGACTCCTATAATTCACCCCTCCACTTT. Protein: CAWSVRDSYNSPLHF.

The genes are TRBV12-3 or TRBV12-4 and TRBJ2-5; no clear D. The CDR3 consists of 15 residues. The V end was cut by 3 bases, the J end by 2 bases, with 13 bases between. CDR3 nucleotides: TGTGCCAGCAGTTTGAACAGTCCGACTCAAGAGACCCAGTACTTC. This gives the protein CASSLNSPTQETQYF.

This rearrangement joins TRBV3-1 to TRBJ2-5, with D maybe TRBD2 (5 bases). This CDR3 is built from 15 residues. The V end lost 1 base, the J end lost 1 base, and 10 bases lay between the germline ends. Per the germline V gene, CDR1 is LGHDT and CDR2 is YNNKEL (reference sequence). CDR3 residues: CASSQVAGGQETQYF. The CDR3 nucleotides are TGTGCCAGCAGCCAAGTTGCCGGAGGCCAAGAGACCCAGTACTTC.

This sequence joins TRBV15 and TRBJ1-2, with 9 nucleotides matching TRBD1. The CDR3 extends over 13 amino acids. V lost 5 bases and J lost 5; bases outside the gene matches: 3. The germline gives CDR1 LNHNV, CDR2 YYDKDF (reference sequence). CDR3 DNA sequence: TGTGCCACCAGCCTTGGACAGGGGTATGGCTACACCTTC. This gives the protein CATSLGQGYGYTF.

A single count supports this clonotype. This chain uses TRBV20-1 with TRBJ2-3; perhaps D is TRBD1 or TRBD2 (6 bases each). V lost 8 bases, J lost 0 bases, and 18 bases lay in between. The CDR3 runs 15 residues. Germline V CDR1 and CDR2: DFQATT, SNEGSKA (reference sequence). The CDR3 here is CSFLGGHTSTDTQYF. Here the CDR3 DNA reads TGCAGTTTCCTCGGGGGCCACACTAGCACAGATACGCAGTATTTT.

This clonotype turned up a few times. CDR3 sequence: CATRNTIYF. The CDR3 nucleotides read TGTGCCACCCGAAACACCATATATTTT. This sequence joins TRBV3-1 and TRBJ1-3; D is unresolved. Per the germline V gene, CDR1 is LGHDT and CDR2 is YNNKEL (reference sequence). This CDR3 has 9 amino acids. V shed 10 bases and J shed 5 bases, with 3 bases lying between them.

V usage is TRBV4-2 and J usage is TRBJ2-2; D unclear. With 1 base removed from V and 0 bases from J, the gap between germline ends came to 6 bases. The CDR3 consists of 15 residues. Germline V CDR1 and CDR2: LGHNA, YNFKEQ. For the CDR3, the DNA is TGTGCCAGCAGCCAAGCTTCTGCGAACACCGGGGAGCTGTTTTTT. This translates into CASSQASANTGELFF.

The chain combines TRBV20-1 with TRBJ1-1, with a tentative D call TRBD1 (5 bases). The V and J ends lost 2 bases and 1 base respectively, with 8 bases between them. This CDR3 contains 13 residues. Germline V gives CDR1 DFQATT, CDR2 SNEGSKA (reference sequence). CDR3 sequence: CSARQQENTEAFF. The CDR3 region has the DNA TGCAGTGCTAGACAACAGGAGAACACTGAAGCTTTCTTT.

The chain has TRBV4-3 and TRBJ2-1; a weak D match, TRBD1 (6 bases). Trimming cost V 0 bases and J 4 bases, with 10 bases left between them. CDR1 is LGHNA, CDR2 YSLEER, per germline. The CDR3 spans 15 residues. Here the CDR3 reads CASSQDVDRYNEQFF. The DNA of the CDR3 is TGCGCCAGCAGCCAAGACGTGGACAGATACAATGAGCAGTTCTTC.

The chain recombines TRBV14 with TRBJ2-2, with D unresolved. Germline values: CDR1 SGHDN, CDR2 FVKESK. The CDR3 length is 14 residues. Trimming stripped 1 base from V and 9 bases from J, with 12 bases between. The DNA of the CDR3 is TGTGCCAGCAGCCAAGGGGCTAGTATAAGGGAGCTGTTTTTT. This gives the protein CASSQGASIRELFF. Full variable domain (missing parts from reference TRBV14 and TRBJ2-2): EAGVTQFPSHSVIEKGQTVTLRCDPISGHDNLYWYRRVMGKEIKFLLHFVKESKQDESGMPNNRFLAERTGGTYSTLKVQPAELEDSGVYFCASSQGASIRELFFGEGSRLTVL.

The chain employs TRBV6-5 and TRBJ1-2, with 8 bases that match TRBD1. The ends lost 4 bases at V and 7 bases at J; junction bases unmatched: 11. CDR1 is MNHEY and CDR2 is SVGAGI in the germline V gene. This CDR3 has 15 amino acids. CDR3 sequence: CASSLPGQVLSGYTF. The CDR3 DNA reads TGTGCCAGCAGTTTACCGGGACAGGTCTTATCTGGCTACACCTTC.

V is TRBV30 and J is TRBJ1-2; maybe TRBD1 (5 bases). The CDR3 is 12 residues long. The V and J ends lost 1 base and 5 bases respectively, with 8 bases between them. Germline CDR1 and CDR2: GTSNPN and SVGIG (reference sequence). The CDR3, as DNA: TGTGCCTGGAGTGGGACACCGTATGGCTACACCTTC. It yields the protein CAWSGTPYGYTF.